This T cell receptor (beta chain) was observed in a study of cytomegalovirus exposure and HLA in healthy donors. The CDR3 sequence is 14 residues long. V dropped 0 bases and J dropped 6 bases, with 9 bases sitting between them. Germline-derived CDR1 and CDR2 are LNHNV and YYDKDF (reference sequence). The PCR was carried out with 60 Vbeta primers and 13 Jbeta primers. This table comes from immunoSEQ multiplex PCR, and its TCRdb copy is limited to in-frame clones, with some not included. The table includes 150,000 to 200,000 clones, roughly 70% detected once. The receptor was derived from a male donor in good health and CMV-seronegative. J is TRBJ1-5 and V is TRBV15, with unresolved D. Sequencing was done on a sample of PBMCs. The CDR3 DNA follows: TGTGCCACCAGCAGAGATCGGGAGATTCAGCCCCAGCATTTT. Its translation is CATSRDREIQPQHF.